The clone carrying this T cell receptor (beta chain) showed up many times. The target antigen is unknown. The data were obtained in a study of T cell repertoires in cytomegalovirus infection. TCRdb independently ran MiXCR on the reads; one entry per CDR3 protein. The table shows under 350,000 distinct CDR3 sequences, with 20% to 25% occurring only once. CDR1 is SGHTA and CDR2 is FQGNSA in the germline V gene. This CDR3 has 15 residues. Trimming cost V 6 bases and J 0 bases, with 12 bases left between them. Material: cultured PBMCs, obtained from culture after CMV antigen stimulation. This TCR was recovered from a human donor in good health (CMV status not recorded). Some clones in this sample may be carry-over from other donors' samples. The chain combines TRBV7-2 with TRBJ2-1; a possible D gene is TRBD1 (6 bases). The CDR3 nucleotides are TGTGCCAGCAGTCAGGGGCCAGTCTCCTACAATGAGCAGTTCTTC. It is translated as CASSQGPVSYNEQFF.